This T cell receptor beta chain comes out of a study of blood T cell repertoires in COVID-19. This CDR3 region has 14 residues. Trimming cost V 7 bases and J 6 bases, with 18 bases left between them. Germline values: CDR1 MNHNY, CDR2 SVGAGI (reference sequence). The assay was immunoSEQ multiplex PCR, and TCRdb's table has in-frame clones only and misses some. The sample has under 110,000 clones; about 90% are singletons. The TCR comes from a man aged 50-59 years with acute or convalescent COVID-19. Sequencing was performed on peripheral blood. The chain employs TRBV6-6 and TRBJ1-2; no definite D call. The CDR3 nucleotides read TGTGCCAGCACTAAAGCTAACCAACCGGATGGCTACACCTTC. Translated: CASTKANQPDGYTF.